The entry that follows covers one T cell receptor beta chain sequence. This sample is drawn from a study of blood T cell repertoires in COVID-19. Using immunoSEQ multiplex PCR, the repertoire was profiled, and TCRdb retains in-frame clones only, with some absent. The sample shows around 160,000 clones, about 84% of them seen only once. CDR1 and CDR2 (germline): MGHRA, YSYEKL. CDR3 size: 14 residues. V was cut by 4 bases and J by 10 bases, with 16 bases left in between. Sequencing was carried out using peripheral blood. The receptor's source is a man between 60 and 75 years old with active or convalescent COVID-19. This rearrangement joins TRBV4-1 to TRBJ1-4; D may be TRBD1 (6 bases). The CDR3 DNA follows: TGCGCCAGCAGCCCTCCTACAGGGAAGCGAAAACTGTTTTTT. Amino acid sequence: CASSPPTGKRKLFF.